This TCR beta chain was documented in a study of CD8 T cells in ankylosing spondylitis. The CDR3 is 15 amino acids. Trimming stripped 3 bases from V and 0 bases from J, with 12 bases between. Looked up from germline, CDR1 is ENHRY and CDR2 is SYGVKD. General observations from the study: There were earlier reports of some motif variants in reactive arthritis synovial fluid and blood. Characteristic of ankylosing spondylitis blood, it appeared, was a TCR beta motif comprising about eight highly homologous variants.

Details on this clonotype: Its specificity is not known.

One entry per CDR3 protein, called by TCRdb with MiXCR from the 5' RACE reads. In the table there are 250,000 to 350,000 distinct CDR3 sequences, less than 9.5% of which are singletons. The rearrangement joins TRBV10-3 to TRBJ2-7, with D maybe TRBD2 (5 bases). Sequenced: blood, either unsorted or a sorted T cell fraction (not recorded which). The sequence derives from a male donor with ankylosing spondylitis. CDR3 coding DNA: TGTGCCATCAGTGATGCGCGGAGGAGCTCCTACGAGCAGTACTTC. Its protein product is CAISDARRSSYEQYF.